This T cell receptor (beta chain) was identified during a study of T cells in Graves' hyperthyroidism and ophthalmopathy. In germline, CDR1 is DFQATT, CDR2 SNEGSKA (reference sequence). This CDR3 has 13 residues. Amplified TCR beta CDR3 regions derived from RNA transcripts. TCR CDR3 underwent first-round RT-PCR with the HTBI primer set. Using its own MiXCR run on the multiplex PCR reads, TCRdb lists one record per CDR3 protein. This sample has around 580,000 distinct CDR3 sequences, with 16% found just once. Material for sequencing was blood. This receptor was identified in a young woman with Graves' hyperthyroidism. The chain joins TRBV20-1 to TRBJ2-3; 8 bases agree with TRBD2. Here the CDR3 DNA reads TGCAGCGCAAGCGGGAGCCCGGGGAATACGCAGTATTTT. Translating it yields CSASGSPGNTQYF.